Sequencing of this T cell receptor (beta chain) was carried out in a study of shared clonotypes between healthy human individuals (dated by TCRdb to about 2020). Context from the whole study: Three men and a couple of women, aged 18 to 49 years, made up the cohort. Per donor, three plates each were used for CD4 naive and CD4 memory, two for CD8 naive, and one for CD8 memory. To estimate repertoire size and how much clonotypes are shared between individuals, the study performed deep sequencing of blood TCR repertoires from about five healthy adults. To increase sequencing depth and limit assay-specific biases, different laboratories used diverse techniques to prepare libraries and sequence TCR repertoires. Leukapheresis yielded between about 0.94 and 9.5 billion PBMCs per donor. Results and caveats for the whole study, not just this receptor: Even with the large sequencing depth, rarefaction of the sorted-subset datasets indicated that sequencing was incomplete. Only blood was sampled, and tissue TCR repertoires likely differ from those in blood. The genetic and exposure-history diversity represented was limited by the small number of donors. Higher generation probabilities were observed for clonotypes shared by all four sorted-subset donors than for non-shared clonotypes. Naive subsets generally had larger estimated clonotype richness than memory subsets did. Pairwise subsampling indicated that sequencing depth was expected to affect the degree of clonotype sharing among donors. Across four donors, 5% to 6% of naive CD4, roughly 3.5% of naive CD8, roughly 2.2% of memory CD4, and 0.4% of memory CD8 clonotypes were shared.

Healthy HIV-negative adults with no recently reported acute infections or vaccinations were included as donors. Every donor was a Caucasian adult living in Nashville, Tennessee, USA. CD4+ T cells were enriched through magnetic negative selection, after which naive cells were positively selected on CD45RA and the remaining negative fraction served as the memory subset. Blood was collected by leukapheresis, and PBMCs were isolated by Ficoll-Histopaque density gradient centrifugation and then cryopreserved in liquid nitrogen vapor phase. Analytical flow cytometry was used to check the purity and quantity of every magnetically sorted T cell population. Each sorted fraction had its genomic DNA isolated and then quantified by UV absorbance on a Nanodrop 2000c. As to this clone: Its antigen is unknown. No base quality information exists; no much larger clone differs at one position.

Using the deep immunoSEQ assay, TCR CDR3 regions were amplified from genomic DNA by multiplex PCR. Extracted genomic DNA from each cell subset was distributed evenly across all wells of several immunoSEQ 96-well plates, and each plate was treated as a replicate. Each replicate PCR for sorted subsets received around 200 ng genomic DNA, equal to about 30,000 T cell genomes. Purified libraries were quantified with a Qubit 3.0 fluorometer, sized on a Bioanalyzer 2100, and re-quantified with the KAPA Library Quantification kit. Every immunoSEQ 96-well plate was sequenced on a separate single-read 150-cycle Illumina NextSeq 550 flow cell. The study's own analysis went as follows. The immunoSEQ output contained only junctional sequences without quality scores, so filtering could not match that applied to full-length reads. To assign V/J genes and CDR3, sequences were annotated against IMGT germline references using PyIR, a Python wrapper for IgBLAST v1.9. Any read was removed if the V/J assignment was weak (E-value above 1e-6), the CDR3 was missing, or the read contained stop codons, out-of-frame junctions, or ambiguous translated residues. V3J clonotypes were defined by identical inferred V gene, J gene, and CDR3 amino acid sequence. Percentage overlap between repertoires was computed as shared unique clonotypes divided by the size of the smaller repertoire. Three approaches were used to assess repertoire richness: RTK rarefaction, the Chao1 estimator, and Recon v2.1 estimates of unobserved clonotypes. For all TCRbeta clonotypes obtained by the gDNA method from several donors, generation probabilities were computed with OLGA. Entries here come from immuneACCESS through TCRdb and include only in-frame sequences with V and J called. Some clones fail to appear in such tables; in the studies checked, an unresolved V gene covers under half of the shortfall, and the cause of the remainder is unknown. V, J and clone size were drawn from that table, and D and trimming were deduced from the DNA. This sample gives about 2.4 million clones in total; approximately 90% of them show up just once. Over 0.12% of the sample is in the top ten clones.

Taken from cysteine to phenylalanine, the CDR3 has 12 residues. The entry retains the CDR3 DNA only, 36 bases that are in frame from base 1. CDR1 ENHRY and CDR2 SYGVKD are derived from the germline V gene. V is clipped by 6 bases and J by 6 bases, and the sequence between their germline boundaries is 10 bases long. Sequencing was carried out using naive CD4+ T cells sorted from blood. According to the study, the label for this sample's cell subset or site signals: CD45RA+ positively selected. The receptor chain draws on TRBV10-3 and TRBJ2-3; there is no confident call for the D gene. This clonotype originated in a man younger than 30 in good health. In nucleotide form, the sequence is TGTGCCATCAGCTTTCAGAGGGATACGCAGTATTTT. Its protein reads: CAISFQRDTQYF.